This T cell receptor (beta chain) came from a study of blood T cell repertoires in COVID-19. In the original processing: It was from reference gene primer amplification that nucleated cell counts were estimated. TCRdb's copy holds only in-frame clones and misses some; the assay was immunoSEQ multiplex PCR. D and trimming come from the DNA, and the V and J calls and clone size come from that table. The sample gives a few hundred thousand clones, 80% to 90% of which show up once; less than 11% is in the top ten. The CDR3 is 15 amino acids. The junction had 9 bases not matched to a gene; V was cut back by 6 bases and J by 4 bases. Germline V CDR1 and CDR2: MNHEY, SVGAGI. Those who participated ranged in age from about 18 to 89 years and resided in approximately 23 US areas. Turning to this clone: Other nucleotide sequences from this sample produce the same CDR3.

The TCR comes from a woman between 18 and 30 years old who had recovered from COVID-19. The chain employs TRBV6-5 and TRBJ2-7; TRBD1 aligns across 10 bases. The sample was PBMCs or T cells enriched from blood (not recorded which). This chain's CDR3 is CASSPTGTGVYEQYF. The CDR3 DNA reads TGTGCCAGCAGCCCAACCGGGACAGGGGTATACGAGCAGTACTTC.